This T cell receptor (beta chain) was recorded in a study of cytomegalovirus exposure and HLA in healthy donors. Study context: The 100 million to 140 million unique TCR beta sequences, from 150 million to 200 million T cells, were found by an earlier analysis.

General observations from the study: Later analysis identified a missense DCLRE1C variant that was linked to TCR beta V- and J-gene trimming. HLA-A and HLA-B allele assignments for most subjects were reportedly predicted accurately using TCR beta sequences.

The primer mix had 60 Vbeta and 13 Jbeta primers. Assay: immunoSEQ multiplex PCR; the TCRdb copy retains only in-frame clones and omits some. Of just over 150,000 clones listed, 70% to 90% were seen once; the top ten hold more than 2%. In regard to this clone: As yet, its antigen is unknown.

Though probably carrying unrecorded immune exposures, donors were nominally healthy at sampling. Input material: PBMCs. The origin of this receptor is a woman in her late teens or twenties in good health and CMV-seronegative.

CDR3 in DNA: TGCGCCAGCAGCTCTCGAACTAGCACAGATACGCAGTATTTT. It specifies CASSSRTSTDTQYF. This chain joins TRBV5-1 and TRBJ2-3; D is uncertain. The CDR3 sequence is 14 residues long. The germline V gene has CDR1 SGHRS and CDR2 YFSETQ. The germline V and J ends were trimmed by 3 bases and 0 bases, with 8 bases remaining between them.